This T cell receptor beta chain was documented in a study of blood T cell repertoires in COVID-19. The CDR3 contains 16 residues. As originally analysed: The assay estimated nucleated cells by amplifying reference gene primers. Sequenced by immunoSEQ multiplex PCR; TCRdb stores in-frame clones only, minus some. V and J calls and clone size are as listed in that table; D and trimming were resolved from the DNA. The data hold some 70,000 clones, with roughly nine tenths observed a single time. The genes are TRBV21-1 and TRBJ1-3. TRBV21-1 is classified as a pseudogene. This receptor was obtained from a man in his fifties or sixties with acute or convalescent COVID-19. Material: peripheral blood. For the CDR3, the DNA is TGTGCCAGCAGCTCCACCGGAGCTCGTAAAGGAAACACCATATATTTT. It encodes CASSSTGARKGNTIYF.